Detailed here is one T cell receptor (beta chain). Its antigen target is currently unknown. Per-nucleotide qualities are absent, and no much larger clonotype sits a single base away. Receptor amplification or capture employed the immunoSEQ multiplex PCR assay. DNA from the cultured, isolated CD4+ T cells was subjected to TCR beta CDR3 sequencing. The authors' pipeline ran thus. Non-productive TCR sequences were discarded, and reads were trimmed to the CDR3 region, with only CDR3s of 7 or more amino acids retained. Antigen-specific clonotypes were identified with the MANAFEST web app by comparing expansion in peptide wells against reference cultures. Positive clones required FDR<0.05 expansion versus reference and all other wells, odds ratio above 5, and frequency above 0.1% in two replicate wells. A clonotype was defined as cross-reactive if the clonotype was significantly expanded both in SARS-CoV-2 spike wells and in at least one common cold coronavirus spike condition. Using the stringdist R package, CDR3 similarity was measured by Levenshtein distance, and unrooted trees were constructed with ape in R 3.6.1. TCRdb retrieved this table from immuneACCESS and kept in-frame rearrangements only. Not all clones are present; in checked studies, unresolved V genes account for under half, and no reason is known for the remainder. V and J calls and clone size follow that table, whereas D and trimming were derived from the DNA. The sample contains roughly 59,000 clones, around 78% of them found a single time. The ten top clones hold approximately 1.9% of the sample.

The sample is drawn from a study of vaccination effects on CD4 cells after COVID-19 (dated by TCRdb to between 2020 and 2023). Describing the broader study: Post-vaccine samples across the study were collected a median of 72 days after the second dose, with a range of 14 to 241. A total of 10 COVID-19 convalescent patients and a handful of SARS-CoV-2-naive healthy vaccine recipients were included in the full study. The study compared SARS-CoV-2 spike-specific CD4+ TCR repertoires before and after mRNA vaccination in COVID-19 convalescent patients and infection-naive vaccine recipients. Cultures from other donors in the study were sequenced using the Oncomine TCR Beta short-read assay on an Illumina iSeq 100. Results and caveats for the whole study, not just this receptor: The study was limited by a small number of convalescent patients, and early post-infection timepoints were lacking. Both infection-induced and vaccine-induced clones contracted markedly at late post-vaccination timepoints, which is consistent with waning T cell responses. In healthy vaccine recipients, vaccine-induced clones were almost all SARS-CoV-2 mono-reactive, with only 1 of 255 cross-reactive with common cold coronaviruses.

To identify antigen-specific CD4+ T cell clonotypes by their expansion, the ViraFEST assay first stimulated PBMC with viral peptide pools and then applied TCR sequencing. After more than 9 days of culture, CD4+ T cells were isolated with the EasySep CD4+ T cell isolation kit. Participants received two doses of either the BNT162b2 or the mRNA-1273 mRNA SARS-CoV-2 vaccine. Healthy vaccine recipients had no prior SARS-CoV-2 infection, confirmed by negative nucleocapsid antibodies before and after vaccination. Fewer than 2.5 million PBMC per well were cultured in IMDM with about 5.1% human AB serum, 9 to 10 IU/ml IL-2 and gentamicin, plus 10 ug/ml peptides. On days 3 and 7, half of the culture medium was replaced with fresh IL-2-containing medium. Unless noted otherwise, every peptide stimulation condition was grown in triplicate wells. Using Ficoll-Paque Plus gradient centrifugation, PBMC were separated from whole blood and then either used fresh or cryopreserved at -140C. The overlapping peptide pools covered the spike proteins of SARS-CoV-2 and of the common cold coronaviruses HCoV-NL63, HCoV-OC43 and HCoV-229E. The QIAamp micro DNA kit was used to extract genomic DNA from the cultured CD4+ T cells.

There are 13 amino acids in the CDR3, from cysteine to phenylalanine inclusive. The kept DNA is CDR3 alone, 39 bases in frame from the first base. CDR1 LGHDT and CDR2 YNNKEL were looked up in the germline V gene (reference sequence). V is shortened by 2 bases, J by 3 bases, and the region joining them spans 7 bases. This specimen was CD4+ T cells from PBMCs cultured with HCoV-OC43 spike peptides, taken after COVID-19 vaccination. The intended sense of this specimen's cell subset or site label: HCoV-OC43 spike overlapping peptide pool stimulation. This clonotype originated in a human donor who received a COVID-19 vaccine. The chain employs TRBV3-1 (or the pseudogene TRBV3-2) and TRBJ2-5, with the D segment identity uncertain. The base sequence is TGTGCCAGCAGCCAACGGCCGAAAGAGACCCAGTACTTC. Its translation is CASSQRPKETQYF.